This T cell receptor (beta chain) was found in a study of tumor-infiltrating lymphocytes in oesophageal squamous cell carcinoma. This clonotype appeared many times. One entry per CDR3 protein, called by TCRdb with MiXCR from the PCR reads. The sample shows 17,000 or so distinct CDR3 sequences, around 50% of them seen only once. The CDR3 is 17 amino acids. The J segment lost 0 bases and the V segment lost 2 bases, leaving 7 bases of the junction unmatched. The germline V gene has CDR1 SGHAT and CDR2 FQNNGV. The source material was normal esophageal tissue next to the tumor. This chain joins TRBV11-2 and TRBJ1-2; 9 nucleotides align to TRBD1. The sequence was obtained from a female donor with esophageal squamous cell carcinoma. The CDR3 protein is CASSLSDRGTSNYGYTF. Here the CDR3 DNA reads TGTGCCAGCAGCTTATCGGACAGGGGAACATCTAACTATGGCTACACCTTC. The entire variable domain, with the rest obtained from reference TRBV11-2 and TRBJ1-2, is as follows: EAGVAQSPRYKIIEKRQSVAFWCNPISGHATLYWYQQILGQGPKLLIQFQNNGVVDDSQLPKDRFSAERLKGVDSTLKIQPAKLEDSAVYLCASSLSDRGTSNYGYTFGSGTRLTVV.